This is a list of T cell receptor beta chains from one sample in a study of T-cell memory formation after mild COVID-19. TCRdb reanalysed the 5' RACE reads using MiXCR and keeps one entry per CDR3 protein. The data hold a few hundred thousand distinct CDR3 sequences, with roughly 17% observed a single time. Input material: PBMCs or a T cell subset sorted from them (not recorded which). All receptors come from a man younger than 30 who had mild COVID-19 (a few samples of this study predate the infection). Cell type and time point are not known. The CDR3 runs from the conserved cysteine through the conserved F or W. D genes are given only for firm matches.

j_gene,d_gene,v_gene,CDR3aa
TRBJ2-2,NA,TRBV20-1,CSARGVPGELFF
TRBJ2-5,NA,TRBV7-2,CASSSRALAGRKHQETQYF
TRBJ1-6,TRBD1,TRBV20-1,CSVPDRGQSPLHF
TRBJ1-5,NA,TRBV7-8,CASSSLGGSQPQHF
TRBJ2-5,NA,TRBV7-2,CASSLASGSLLTQYF
TRBJ2-7,TRBD1,TRBV9,CASSRQGLVYEQYF
TRBJ2-2,NA,TRBV5-1,CASSPDSLMARWLF
TRBJ1-1,NA,TRBV10-3,CAISKPEVTEAFF
TRBJ2-2,NA,TRBV7-2,CASRQRGGRGTGELFF
TRBJ1-5,NA,TRBV7-2,CASSLEVAIRPQHF
TRBJ2-1,NA,TRBV7-9,CAGSLGSNEQFF
TRBJ2-7,TRBD1,TRBV6-2/TRBV6-3,CASSPFRDRGMEQYF
TRBJ2-7,NA,TRBV4-2,CASSQPGAKEQYF
TRBJ2-7,TRBD1,TRBV30,CAWSVGWTGHEQYF
TRBJ2-7,NA,TRBV29-1,CSVGGRQSYEQYF
TRBJ2-1,NA,TRBV7-8,CASSLMRDNEQFF
TRBJ1-5,TRBD1,TRBV3-1,CASSHTPRGQPQHF
TRBJ2-5,TRBD2,TRBV12-3/TRBV12-4,CASSFVGGPTSGATQYF
TRBJ1-4,TRBD1,TRBV6-5,CASSPDRRIRKLFF
TRBJ2-1,NA,TRBV7-2,CASSWGQGGNEQFF
TRBJ2-1,NA,TRBV4-1,CASSQDSYNEQFF
TRBJ1-1,NA,TRBV7-2,CASSYGSPYTEAFF
TRBJ2-6,NA,TRBV20-1,CSARVGANVLTF
TRBJ2-7,NA,TRBV6-5,CASSYSLGSYEQYF
TRBJ1-2,NA,TRBV5-6,CASGPGNGYTF
TRBJ1-4,TRBD1,TRBV7-9,CASSRTPGQGALNEKLFF
TRBJ2-3,NA,TRBV15,CATSRDRGRTQYF
TRBJ2-2,TRBD2,TRBV5-1,CASSGGENTGELFF
TRBJ2-7,NA,TRBV9,CASSVEGGLGEQYF
TRBJ2-1,NA,TRBV12-5,CASGLGLYNEQFF
TRBJ2-1,NA,TRBV27,CASSLLQGPNEQFF
TRBJ2-2,NA,TRBV6-2/TRBV6-3,CASSYSRHTNTGELFF
TRBJ2-3,NA,TRBV5-5,CASSLSQVVTDTQYF
TRBJ2-6,NA,TRBV15,CATSREGFGANVLTF
TRBJ2-4,NA,TRBV19,CASSIPPINIQYF
TRBJ1-4,NA,TRBV6-5,CASSYRGGKLFF
TRBJ2-3,NA,TRBV30,CAWSVLGGDTQYF
TRBJ1-1,NA,TRBV12-3/TRBV12-4,CASSGTFGAEAFF
TRBJ2-5,TRBD2,TRBV7-2,CASSLLSSGGTETQYF
TRBJ1-6,NA,TRBV6-5,CASGRNWGNSPLHF
TRBJ2-3,NA,TRBV5-1,CASSFGQHASTDTQYF